One T cell receptor beta chain is described in this entry. Its target is not known. TCRdb independently ran MiXCR on the 5' RACE reads; one entry per CDR3 protein. The data contain some 560,000 distinct CDR3 sequences, roughly 17% of them seen just once; the ten biggest clones take up roughly a sixth. The record originates from a study of T cells after yellow fever vaccination. Study summary: SMART-Seq v4 Ultra Low Input prepared the low-cell-number fractions. Findings and caveats of the study: Highly abundant clonotypes carried over from the bulk population could end up in FACS-sorted repertoires as contaminants. Subsequent to the booster, the majority of primary-vaccination clones reappeared (around 97% CD4, 80% to 90% CD8). Although most clonotypes did not, a small share appeared in both CD4 and CD8 compartments.

With V trimmed by 2 bases and J by 12 bases, 6 bases remained unmatched. The CDR3 consists of 13 residues. CDR1 is KGHSH, CDR2 LQKENI, per germline. The source was PBMCs, collected 4 to 5 days after the first yellow fever vaccination. This rearrangement joins TRBV18 to TRBJ2-1; 8 bases map to TRBD1. The receptor comes from a young man who received the YFV17D yellow fever vaccine. For the CDR3, the DNA is TGTGCCAGCTCACCAGTCCGGACAGGGAGGCAGTTCTTC. It is translated as CASSPVRTGRQFF. Drawing the rest from reference TRBV18 and TRBJ2-1, the complete variable domain is NAGVMQNPRHLVRRRGQEARLRCSPMKGHSHVYWYRQLPEEGLKFMVYLQKENIIDESGMPKERFSAEFPKEGPSILRIQQVVRGDSAAYFCASSPVRTGRQFFGPGTRLTVL.